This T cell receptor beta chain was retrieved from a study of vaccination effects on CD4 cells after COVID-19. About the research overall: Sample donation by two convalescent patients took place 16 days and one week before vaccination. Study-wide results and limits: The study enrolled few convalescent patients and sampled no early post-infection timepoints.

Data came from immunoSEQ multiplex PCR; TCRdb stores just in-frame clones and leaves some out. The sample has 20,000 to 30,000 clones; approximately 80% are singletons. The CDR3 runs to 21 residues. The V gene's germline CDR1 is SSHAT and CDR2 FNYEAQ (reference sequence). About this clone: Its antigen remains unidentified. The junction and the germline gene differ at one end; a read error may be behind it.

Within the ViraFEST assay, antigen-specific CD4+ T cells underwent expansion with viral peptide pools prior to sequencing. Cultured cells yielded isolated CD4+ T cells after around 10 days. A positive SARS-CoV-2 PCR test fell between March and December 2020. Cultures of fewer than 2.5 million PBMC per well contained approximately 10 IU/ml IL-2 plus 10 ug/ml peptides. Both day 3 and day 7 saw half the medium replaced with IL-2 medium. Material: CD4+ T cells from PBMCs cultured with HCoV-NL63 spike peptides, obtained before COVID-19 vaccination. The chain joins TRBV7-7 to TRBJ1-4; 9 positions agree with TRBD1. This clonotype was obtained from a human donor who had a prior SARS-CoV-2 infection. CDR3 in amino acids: CASSSHQIRDRADGISEKLFF. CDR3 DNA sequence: TGTGCTAGCAGCTCACACCAGATAAGGGACAGGGCAGATGGGATTTCTGAAAAACTGTTTTTT.